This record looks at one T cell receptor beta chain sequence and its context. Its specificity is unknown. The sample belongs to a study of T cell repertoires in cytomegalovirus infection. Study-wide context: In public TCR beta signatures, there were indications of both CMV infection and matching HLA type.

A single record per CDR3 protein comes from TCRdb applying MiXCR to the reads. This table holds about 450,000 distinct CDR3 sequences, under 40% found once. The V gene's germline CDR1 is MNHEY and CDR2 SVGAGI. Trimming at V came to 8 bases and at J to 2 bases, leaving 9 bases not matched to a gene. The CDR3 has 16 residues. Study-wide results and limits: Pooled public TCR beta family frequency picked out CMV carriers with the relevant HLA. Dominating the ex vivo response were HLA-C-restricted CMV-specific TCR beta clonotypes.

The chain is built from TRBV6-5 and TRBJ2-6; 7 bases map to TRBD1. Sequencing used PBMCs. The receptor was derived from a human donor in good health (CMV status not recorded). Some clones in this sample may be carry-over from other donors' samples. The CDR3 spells CASGSTGHPGANVLTF. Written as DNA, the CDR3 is TGTGCCAGCGGCTCGACAGGGCACCCTGGGGCCAACGTCCTGACTTTC.